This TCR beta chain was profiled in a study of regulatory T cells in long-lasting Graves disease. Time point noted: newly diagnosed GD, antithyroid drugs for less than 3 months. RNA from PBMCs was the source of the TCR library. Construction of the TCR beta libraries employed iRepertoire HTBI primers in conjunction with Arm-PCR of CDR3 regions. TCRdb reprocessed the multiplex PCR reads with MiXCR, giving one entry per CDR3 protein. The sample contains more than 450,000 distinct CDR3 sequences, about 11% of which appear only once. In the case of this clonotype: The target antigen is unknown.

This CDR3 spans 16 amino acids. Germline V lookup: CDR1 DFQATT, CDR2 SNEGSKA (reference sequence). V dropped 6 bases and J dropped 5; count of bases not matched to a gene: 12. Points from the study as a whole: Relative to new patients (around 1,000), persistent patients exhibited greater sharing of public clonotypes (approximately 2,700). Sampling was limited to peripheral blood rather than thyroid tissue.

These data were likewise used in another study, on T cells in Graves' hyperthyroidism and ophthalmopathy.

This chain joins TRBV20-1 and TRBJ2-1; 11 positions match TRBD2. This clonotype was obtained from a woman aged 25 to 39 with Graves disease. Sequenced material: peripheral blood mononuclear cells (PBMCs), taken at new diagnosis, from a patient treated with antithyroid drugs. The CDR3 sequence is CSADSLLAGVNNEQFF. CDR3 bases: TGCAGTGCCGATTCATTACTAGCGGGAGTTAACAATGAGCAGTTCTTC.